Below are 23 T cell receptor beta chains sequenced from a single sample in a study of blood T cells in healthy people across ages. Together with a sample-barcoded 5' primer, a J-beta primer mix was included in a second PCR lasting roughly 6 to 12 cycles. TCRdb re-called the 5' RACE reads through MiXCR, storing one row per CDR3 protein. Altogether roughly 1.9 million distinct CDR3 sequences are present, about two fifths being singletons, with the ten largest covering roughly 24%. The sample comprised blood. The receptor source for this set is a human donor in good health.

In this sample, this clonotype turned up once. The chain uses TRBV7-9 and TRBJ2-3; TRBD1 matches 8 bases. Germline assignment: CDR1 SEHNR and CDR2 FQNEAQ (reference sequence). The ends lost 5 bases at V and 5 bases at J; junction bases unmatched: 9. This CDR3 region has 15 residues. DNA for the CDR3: TGTGCCAGCAGCCCGGACAGGGCGGGTGGAGATACGCAGTATTTT. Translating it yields CASSPDRAGGDTQYF. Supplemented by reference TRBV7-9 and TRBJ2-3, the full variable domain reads DTGVSQNPRHKITKRGQNVTFRCDPISEHNRLYWYRQTLGQGPEFLTYFQNEAQLEKSRLLSDRFSAERPKGSFSTLEIQRTEQGDSAMYLCASSPDRAGGDTQYFGPGTRLTVL.

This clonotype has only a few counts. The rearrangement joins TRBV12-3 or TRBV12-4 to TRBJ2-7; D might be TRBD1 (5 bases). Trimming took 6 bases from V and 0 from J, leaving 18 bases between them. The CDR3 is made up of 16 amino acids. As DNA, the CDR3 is TGTGCCAGCAGCCTAACAGGAGCGTCCTCCTCCTACGAGCAGTACTTC. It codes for CASSLTGASSSYEQYF.

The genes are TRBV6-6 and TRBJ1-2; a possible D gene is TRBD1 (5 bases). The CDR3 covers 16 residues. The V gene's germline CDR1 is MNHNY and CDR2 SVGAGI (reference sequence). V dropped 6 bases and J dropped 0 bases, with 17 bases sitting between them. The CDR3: CASSHGGARSNYGYTF. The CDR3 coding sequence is TGTGCCAGCAGCCACGGAGGGGCCCGCTCTAACTATGGCTACACCTTC.

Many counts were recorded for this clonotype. The CDR3 region has the DNA TGTGCCAGCAGCTCACAGGGGGCCTTTTACGAGCAGTACTTC. Encoded protein: CASSSQGAFYEQYF. V is TRBV7-9 and J is TRBJ2-7; 9 nucleotides agree with TRBD1. V dropped 4 bases and J dropped 4; count of bases not matched to a gene: 5. CDR3 size: 14 residues. Looked up from germline, CDR1 is SEHNR and CDR2 is FQNEAQ (reference sequence).

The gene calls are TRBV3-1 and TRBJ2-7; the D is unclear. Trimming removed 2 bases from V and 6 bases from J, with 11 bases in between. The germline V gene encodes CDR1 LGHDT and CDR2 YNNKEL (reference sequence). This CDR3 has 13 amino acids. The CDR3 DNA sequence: TGTGCCAGCAGCCAAATGTTGAGTAGCGAGCAGTACTTC. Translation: CASSQMLSSEQYF.

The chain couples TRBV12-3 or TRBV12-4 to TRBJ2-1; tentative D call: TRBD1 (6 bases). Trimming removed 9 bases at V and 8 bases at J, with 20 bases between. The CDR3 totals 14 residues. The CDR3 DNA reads TGTGCCAGTAGAGGGACACCTCCACCGGATGAGCAGTTCTTC. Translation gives CASRGTPPPDEQFF.

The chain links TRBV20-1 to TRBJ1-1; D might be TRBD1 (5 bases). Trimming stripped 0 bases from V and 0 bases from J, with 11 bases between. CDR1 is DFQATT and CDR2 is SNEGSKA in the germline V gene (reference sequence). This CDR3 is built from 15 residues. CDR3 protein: CSARDLAGLNTEAFF. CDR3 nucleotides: TGCAGTGCTAGAGATCTGGCAGGGCTGAACACTGAAGCTTTCTTT.

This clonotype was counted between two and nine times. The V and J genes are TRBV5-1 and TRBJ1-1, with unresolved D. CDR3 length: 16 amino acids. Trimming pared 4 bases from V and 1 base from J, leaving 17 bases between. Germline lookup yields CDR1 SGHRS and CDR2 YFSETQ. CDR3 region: CASSPGPGPQNTEAFF. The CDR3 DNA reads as TGCGCCAGCAGCCCTGGGCCGGGTCCTCAGAACACTGAAGCTTTCTTT.

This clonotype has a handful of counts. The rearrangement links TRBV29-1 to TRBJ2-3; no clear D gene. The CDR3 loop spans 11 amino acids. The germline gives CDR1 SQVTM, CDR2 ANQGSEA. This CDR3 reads CGCRTTDTQYF. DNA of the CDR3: TGCGGATGCAGGACCACAGATACGCAGTATTTT.

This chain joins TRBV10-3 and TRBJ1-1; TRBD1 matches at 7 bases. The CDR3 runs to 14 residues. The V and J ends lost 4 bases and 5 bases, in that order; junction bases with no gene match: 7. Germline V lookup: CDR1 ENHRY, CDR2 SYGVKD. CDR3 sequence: CAISAQGGLTEAFF. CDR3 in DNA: TGTGCCATCAGTGCCCAAGGGGGCTTGACTGAAGCTTTCTTT.

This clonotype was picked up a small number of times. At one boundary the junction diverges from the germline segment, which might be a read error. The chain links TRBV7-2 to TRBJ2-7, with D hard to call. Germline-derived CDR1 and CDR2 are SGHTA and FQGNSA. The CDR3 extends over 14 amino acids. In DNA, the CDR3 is TGCGCCAGCAGCCCCCGTCCCAGCTCCTACGAGCAGTACTTC. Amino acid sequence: CASSPRPSSYEQYF.

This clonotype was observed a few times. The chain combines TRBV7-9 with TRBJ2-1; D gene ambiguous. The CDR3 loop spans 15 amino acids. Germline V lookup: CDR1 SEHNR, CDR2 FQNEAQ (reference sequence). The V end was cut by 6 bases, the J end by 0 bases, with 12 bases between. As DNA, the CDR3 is TGTGCCAGCAGGCCGGCCAAGTACTCCTACAATGAGCAGTTCTTC. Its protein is CASRPAKYSYNEQFF.

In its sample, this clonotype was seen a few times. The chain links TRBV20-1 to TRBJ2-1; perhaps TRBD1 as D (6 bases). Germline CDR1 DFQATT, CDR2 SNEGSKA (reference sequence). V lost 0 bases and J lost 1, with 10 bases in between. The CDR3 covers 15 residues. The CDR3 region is CSARDPGQSYNEQFF. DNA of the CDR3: TGCAGTGCTAGAGATCCAGGACAGTCCTACAATGAGCAGTTCTTC.

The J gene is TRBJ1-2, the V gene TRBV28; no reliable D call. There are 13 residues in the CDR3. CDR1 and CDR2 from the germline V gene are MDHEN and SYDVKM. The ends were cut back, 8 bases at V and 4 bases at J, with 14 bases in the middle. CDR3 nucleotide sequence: TGTGCCAGCGGGTTCGACATTGGCTATGGCTACACCTTC. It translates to CASGFDIGYGYTF.

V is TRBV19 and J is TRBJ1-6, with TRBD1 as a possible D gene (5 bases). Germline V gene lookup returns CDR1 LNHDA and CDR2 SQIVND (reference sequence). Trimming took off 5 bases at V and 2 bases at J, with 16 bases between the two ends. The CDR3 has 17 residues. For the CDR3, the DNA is TGTGCCAGTAGTCCCCAGGACCTGGGGCCCTATAATTCACCCCTCCACTTT. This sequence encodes CASSPQDLGPYNSPLHF.

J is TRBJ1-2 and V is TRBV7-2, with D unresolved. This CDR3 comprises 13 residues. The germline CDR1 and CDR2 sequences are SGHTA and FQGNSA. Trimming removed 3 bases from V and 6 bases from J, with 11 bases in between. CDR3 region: CASSFRGPDGYTF. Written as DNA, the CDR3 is TGTGCCAGCAGCTTTAGAGGGCCGGATGGCTACACCTTC.

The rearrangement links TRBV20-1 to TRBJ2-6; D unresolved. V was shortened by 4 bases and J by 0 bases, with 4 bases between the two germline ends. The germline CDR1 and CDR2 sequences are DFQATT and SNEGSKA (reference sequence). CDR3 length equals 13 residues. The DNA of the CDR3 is TGCAGTGCTATGATCTCTGGGGCCAACGTCCTGACTTTC. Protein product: CSAMISGANVLTF.

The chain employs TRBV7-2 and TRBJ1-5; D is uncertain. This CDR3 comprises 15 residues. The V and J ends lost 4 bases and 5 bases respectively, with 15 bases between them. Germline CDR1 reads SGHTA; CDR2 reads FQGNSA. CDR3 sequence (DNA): TGTGCCAGCAGCTCCCTACGCGCCGTAGATCAGCCCCAGCATTTT. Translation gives CASSSLRAVDQPQHF.

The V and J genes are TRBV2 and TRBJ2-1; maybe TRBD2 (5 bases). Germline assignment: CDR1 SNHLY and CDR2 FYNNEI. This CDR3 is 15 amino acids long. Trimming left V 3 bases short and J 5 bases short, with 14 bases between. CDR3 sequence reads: CASSDGRGLHNEQFF. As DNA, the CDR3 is TGTGCCAGCAGTGATGGGAGAGGGCTCCACAATGAGCAGTTCTTC.

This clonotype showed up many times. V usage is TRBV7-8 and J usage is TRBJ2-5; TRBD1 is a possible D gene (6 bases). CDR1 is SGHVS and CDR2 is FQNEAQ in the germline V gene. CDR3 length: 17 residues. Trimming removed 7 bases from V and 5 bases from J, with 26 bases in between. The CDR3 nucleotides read TGTGCCAGCATTCCACGGATTTGGTCAGGGGTAGGGGAGACCCAGTACTTC. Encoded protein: CASIPRIWSGVGETQYF.

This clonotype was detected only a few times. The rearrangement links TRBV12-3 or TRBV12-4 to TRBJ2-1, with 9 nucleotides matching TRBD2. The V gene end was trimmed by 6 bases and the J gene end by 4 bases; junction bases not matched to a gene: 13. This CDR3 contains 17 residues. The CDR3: CASRHEGGLALYNEQFF. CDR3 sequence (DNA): TGTGCCAGCAGACACGAGGGGGGACTAGCCCTATACAATGAGCAGTTCTTC.

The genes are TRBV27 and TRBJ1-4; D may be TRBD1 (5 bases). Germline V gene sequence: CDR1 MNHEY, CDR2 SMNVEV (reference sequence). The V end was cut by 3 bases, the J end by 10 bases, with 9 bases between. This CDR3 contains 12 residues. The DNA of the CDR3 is TGTGCCAGCAGTTTGTTCCAGGGAAAACTGTTTTTT. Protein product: CASSLFQGKLFF. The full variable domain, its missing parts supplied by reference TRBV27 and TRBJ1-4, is EAQVTQNPRYLITVTGKKLTVTCSQNMNHEYMSWYRQDPGLGLRQIYYSMNVEVTDKGDVPEGYKVSRKEKRNFPLILESPSPNQTSLYFCASSLFQGKLFFGSGTQLSVL.

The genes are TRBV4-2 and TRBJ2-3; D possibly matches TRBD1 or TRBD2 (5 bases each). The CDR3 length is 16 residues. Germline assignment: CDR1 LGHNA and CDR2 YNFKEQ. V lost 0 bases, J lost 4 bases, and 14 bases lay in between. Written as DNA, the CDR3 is TGTGCCAGCAGCCAAGAGAGAGGGGTTGGGGCAGATACGCAGTATTTT. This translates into CASSQERGVGADTQYF.